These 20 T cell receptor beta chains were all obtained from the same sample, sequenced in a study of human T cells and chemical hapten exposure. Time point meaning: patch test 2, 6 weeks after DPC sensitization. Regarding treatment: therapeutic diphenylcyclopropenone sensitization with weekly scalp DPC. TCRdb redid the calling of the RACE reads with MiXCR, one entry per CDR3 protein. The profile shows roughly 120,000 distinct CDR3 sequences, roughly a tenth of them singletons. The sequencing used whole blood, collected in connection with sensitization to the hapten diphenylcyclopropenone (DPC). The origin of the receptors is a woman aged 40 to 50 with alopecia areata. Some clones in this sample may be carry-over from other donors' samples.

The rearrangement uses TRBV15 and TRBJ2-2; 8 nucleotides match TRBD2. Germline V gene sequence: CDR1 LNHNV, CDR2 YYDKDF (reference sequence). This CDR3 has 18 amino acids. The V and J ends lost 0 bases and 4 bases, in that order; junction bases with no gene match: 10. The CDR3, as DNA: TGTGCCACCAGCAGAGATCAGGGCGGGGGGACCTCCACCGGGGAGCTGTTTTTT. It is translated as CATSRDQGGGTSTGELFF.

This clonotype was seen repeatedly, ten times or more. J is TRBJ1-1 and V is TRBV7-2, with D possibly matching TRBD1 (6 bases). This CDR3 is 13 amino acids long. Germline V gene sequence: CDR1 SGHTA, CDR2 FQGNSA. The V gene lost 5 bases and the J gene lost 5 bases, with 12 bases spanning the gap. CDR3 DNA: TGTGCCAGCAGCGTTCACAGGGAAACTGAAGCTTTCTTT. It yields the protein CASSVHRETEAFF.

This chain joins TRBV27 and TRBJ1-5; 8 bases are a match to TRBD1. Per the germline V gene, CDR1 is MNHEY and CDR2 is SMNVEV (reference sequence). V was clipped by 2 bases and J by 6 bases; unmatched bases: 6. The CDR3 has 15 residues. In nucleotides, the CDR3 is TGTGCCAGCAGTTTAACAGGGGGTCTTTCTCAGCCCCAGCATTTT. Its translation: CASSLTGGLSQPQHF.

CDR3 loop: CASSQDGLGGQPQHF. CDR3 DNA: TGCGCCAGCAGCCAAGATGGACTAGGAGGACAGCCCCAGCATTTT. The chain uses TRBV4-3 and TRBJ1-5; the D is unclear. The CDR3 has 15 residues. V was cut by 0 bases and J by 7 bases, with 13 bases left in between. Germline V CDR1 and CDR2: LGHNA, YSLEER.

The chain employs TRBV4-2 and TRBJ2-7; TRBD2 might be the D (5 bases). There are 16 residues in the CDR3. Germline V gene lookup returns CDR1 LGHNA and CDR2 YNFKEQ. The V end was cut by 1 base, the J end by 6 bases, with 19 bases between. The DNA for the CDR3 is TGTGCCAGCAGCCAAGTGTTTAGCGATCTGTTCTCCGAGCAGTACTTC. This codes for CASSQVFSDLFSEQYF.

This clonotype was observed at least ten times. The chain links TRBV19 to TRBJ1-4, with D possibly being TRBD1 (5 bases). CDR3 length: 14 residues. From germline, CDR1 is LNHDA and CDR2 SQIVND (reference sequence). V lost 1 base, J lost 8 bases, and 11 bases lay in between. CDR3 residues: CASSIARGQEKLFF. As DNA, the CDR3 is TGTGCCAGTAGTATAGCAAGGGGCCAGGAAAAACTGTTTTTT.

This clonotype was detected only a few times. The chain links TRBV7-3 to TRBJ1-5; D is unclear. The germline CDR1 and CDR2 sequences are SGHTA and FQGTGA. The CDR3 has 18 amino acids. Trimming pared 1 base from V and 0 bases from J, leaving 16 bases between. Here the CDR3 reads CASSLSAPARYSNQPQHF. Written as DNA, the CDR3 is TGTGCCAGCAGCTTAAGTGCCCCCGCACGTTATAGCAATCAGCCCCAGCATTTT.

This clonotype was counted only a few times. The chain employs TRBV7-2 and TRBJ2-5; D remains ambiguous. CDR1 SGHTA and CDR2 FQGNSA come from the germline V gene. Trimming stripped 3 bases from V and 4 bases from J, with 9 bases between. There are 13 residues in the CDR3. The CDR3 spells CASSFSPTETQYF. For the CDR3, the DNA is TGTGCCAGCAGCTTTAGTCCCACAGAGACCCAGTACTTC.

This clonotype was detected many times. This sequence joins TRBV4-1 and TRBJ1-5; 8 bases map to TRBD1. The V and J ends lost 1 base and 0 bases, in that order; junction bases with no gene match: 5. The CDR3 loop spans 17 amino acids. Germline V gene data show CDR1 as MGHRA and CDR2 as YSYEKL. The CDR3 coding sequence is TGCGCCAGCAGCCAAGGACAGGGGCCCAATAGCAATCAGCCCCAGCATTTT. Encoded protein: CASSQGQGPNSNQPQHF.

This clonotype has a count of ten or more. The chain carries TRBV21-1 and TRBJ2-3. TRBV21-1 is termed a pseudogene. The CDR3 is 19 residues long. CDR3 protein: CASSKSSEIVRISTDTQYF. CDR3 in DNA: TGTGCCAGCAGCAAATCCAGCGAAATCGTTAGGATATCCACAGATACGCAGTATTTT.

The CDR3 reads CASSLTHPIPYEQYF. The CDR3 coding sequence is TGTGCCAGCAGCTTGACGCACCCCATTCCCTACGAGCAGTACTTC. The genes are TRBV7-8 and TRBJ2-7; D is ambiguous. Germline V CDR1 and CDR2: SGHVS, FQNEAQ. The CDR3 consists of 15 residues. Deletions cut 3 bases from V and 2 bases from J, with 14 bases between.

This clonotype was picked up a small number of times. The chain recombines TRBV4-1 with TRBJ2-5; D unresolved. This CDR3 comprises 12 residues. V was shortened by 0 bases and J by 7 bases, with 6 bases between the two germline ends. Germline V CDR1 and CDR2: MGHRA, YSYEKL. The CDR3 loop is CASSQEEGTQYF. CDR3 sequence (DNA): TGCGCCAGCAGCCAAGAAGAAGGGACCCAGTACTTC.

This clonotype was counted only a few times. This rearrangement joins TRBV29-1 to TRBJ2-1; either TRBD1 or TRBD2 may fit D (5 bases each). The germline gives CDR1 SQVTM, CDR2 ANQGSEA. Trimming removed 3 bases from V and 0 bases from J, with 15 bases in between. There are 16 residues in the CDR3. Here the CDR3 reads CSVEAGTQSSYNEQFF. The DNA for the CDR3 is TGCAGCGTTGAGGCCGGGACCCAAAGCTCCTACAATGAGCAGTTCTTC.

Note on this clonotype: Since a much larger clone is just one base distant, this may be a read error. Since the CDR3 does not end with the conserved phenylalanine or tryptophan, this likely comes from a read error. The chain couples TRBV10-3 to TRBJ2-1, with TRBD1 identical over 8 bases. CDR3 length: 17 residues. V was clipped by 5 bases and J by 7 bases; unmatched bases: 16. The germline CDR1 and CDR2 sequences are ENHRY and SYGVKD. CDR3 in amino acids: CAISPRPTGVEGNEQFS. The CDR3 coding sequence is TGTGCCATCAGTCCCCGTCCGACAGGGGTCGAGGGTAATGAGCAGTTCTCC.

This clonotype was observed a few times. The CDR3 DNA follows: TGTGCCAGCAGCTTGCAGGGAGATACGCAGTATTTT. Its protein product is CASSLQGDTQYF. The chain has TRBV11-3 and TRBJ2-3; a weak D match, TRBD1 (5 bases). Trimming took 3 bases from V and 5 from J, leaving 6 bases between them. The germline gives CDR1 SGHNT, CDR2 YENEEA. The CDR3 sequence is 12 residues long.

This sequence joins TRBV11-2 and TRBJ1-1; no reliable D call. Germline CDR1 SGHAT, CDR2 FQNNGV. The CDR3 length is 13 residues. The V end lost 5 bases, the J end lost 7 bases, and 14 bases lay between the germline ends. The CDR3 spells CASSDSPWFEAFF. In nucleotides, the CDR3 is TGTGCCAGCAGCGACTCCCCGTGGTTTGAAGCTTTCTTT.

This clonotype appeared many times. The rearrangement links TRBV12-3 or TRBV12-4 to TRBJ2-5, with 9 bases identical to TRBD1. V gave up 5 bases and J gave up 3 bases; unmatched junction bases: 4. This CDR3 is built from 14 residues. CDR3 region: CASSLRTGEETQYF. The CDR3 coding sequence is TGTGCCAGCAGTCTACGGACAGGGGAAGAGACCCAGTACTTC.

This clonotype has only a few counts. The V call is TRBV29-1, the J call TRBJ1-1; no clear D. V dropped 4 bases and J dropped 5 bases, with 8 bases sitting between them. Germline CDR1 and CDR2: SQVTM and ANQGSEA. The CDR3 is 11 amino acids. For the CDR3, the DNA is TGCAGCGTTGGAGTGGAGACTGAAGCTTTCTTT. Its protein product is CSVGVETEAFF.

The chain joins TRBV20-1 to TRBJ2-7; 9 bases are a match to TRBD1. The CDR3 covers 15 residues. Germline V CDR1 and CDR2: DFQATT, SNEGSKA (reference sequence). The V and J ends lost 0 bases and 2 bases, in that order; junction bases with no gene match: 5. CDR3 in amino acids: CSAREVWTGAYEQYF. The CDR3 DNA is TGCAGTGCTAGAGAAGTTTGGACAGGGGCCTACGAGCAGTACTTC.

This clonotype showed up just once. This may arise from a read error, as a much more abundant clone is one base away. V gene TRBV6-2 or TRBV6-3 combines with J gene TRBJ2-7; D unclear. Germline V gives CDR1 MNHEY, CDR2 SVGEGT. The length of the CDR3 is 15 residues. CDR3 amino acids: CASSYPGHSFYELYF. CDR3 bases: TGTGCCAGCAGTTACCCGGGTCATTCTTTCTACGAGCTGTACTTC.